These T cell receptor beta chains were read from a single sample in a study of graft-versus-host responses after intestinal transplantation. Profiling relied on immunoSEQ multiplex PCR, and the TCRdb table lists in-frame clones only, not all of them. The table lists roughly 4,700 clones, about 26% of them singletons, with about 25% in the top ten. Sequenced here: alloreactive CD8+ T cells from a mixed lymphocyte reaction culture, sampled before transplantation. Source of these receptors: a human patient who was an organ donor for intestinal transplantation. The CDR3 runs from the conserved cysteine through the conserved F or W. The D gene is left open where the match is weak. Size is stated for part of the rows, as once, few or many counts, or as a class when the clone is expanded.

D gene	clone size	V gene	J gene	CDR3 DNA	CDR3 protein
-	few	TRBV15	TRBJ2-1	TGTGCCACCAGCAGACACAAAGTCCGGAGCTCCTACAATGAGCAGTTCTTC	CATSRHKVRSSYNEQFF
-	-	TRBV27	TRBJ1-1	TGTGCCAGCAGCCCCGGGGTGAACACTGAAGCTTTCTTT	CASSPGVNTEAFF
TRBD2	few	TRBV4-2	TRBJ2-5	TGTGCCAGCAGCCGCGGGGGAGAGACCCAGTACTTC	CASSRGGETQYF
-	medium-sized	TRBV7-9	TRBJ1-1	TGTGCCAGCAGCTTAGCGAACAGGGATGAAGCTTTCTTT	CASSLANRDEAFF
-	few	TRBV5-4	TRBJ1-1	TGCGCCAGCAGCCCCACTGACAGGAACACTGAAGCTTTCTTT	CASSPTDRNTEAFF
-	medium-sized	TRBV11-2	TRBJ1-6	TGTGCCAGCAGCTTAGTGGGGCAGGGTTCCCATAATTCACCCCTCCACTTT	CASSLVGQGSHNSPLHF
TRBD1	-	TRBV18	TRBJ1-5	TGTGCCAGCTCACCATTCGAGGGCAGGGGGCGCAACAATCAGCCCCAGCATTTT	CASSPFEGRGRNNQPQHF
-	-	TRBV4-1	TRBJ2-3	TGCGCCAGCAGCCACCTCAGGGGCACAGATACGCAGTATTTT	CASSHLRGTDTQYF
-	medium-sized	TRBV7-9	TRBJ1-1	TGTGCCAGCAGCTTATTACAGGGAGTCACTGAAGCTTTCTTT	CASSLLQGVTEAFF
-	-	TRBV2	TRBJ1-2	TGTGCCAGCACTTACCTAAAAGTAGCTCTTGGCTATGGCTACACCTTC	CASTYLKVALGYGYTF
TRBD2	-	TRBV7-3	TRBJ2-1	TGTGCCAGCGGGGGACTAGCGGGGGGCAATGAGCAGTTCTTC	CASGGLAGGNEQFF
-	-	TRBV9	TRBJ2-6	TGTGCCAGCAGCCCACGAGGGCCTAGCGACTCTGGGGCCAACGTCCTGACTTTC	CASSPRGPSDSGANVLTF
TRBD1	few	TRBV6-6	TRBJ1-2	TGTGCCAGCAGTCTATCGACAGGGAGGTACTATGGCTACACCTTC	CASSLSTGRYYGYTF
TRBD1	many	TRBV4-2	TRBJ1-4	TGTGCCAGCAGCCAAGGACCGCCGGGACAGGGTGATGAAAAACTGTTTTTT	CASSQGPPGQGDEKLFF
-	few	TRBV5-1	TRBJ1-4	TGCGCCAGCAGGTTCGCGGGGGTAGGGGAAAAACTGTTTTTT	CASRFAGVGEKLFF
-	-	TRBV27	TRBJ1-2	TGTGCCAGCAGCCTCAGGGGCTATGGCTACACCTTC	CASSLRGYGYTF
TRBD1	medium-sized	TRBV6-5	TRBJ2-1	TGTGCCAGCAGCATGACAGGGGTTGAGCAGTTCTTC	CASSMTGVEQFF
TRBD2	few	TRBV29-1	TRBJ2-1	TGCAGCATATCTAGCGGGGGGTACAATGAGCAGTTCTTC	CSISSGGYNEQFF
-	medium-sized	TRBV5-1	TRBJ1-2	TGCGCCAGCAGCTTGCGTACCGACTCCGTCTATGGCTACACCTTC	CASSLRTDSVYGYTF
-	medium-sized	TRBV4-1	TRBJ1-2	TGCGCCAGCAGCCAAGATTTCGGGGTGGGCTATGGCTACACCTTC	CASSQDFGVGYGYTF
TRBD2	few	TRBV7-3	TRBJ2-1	TGTGCCAGCAGCTTCCGAACTAGCGGGGTTAACAATGAGCAGTTCTTC	CASSFRTSGVNNEQFF
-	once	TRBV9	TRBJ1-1	TGTGCCAGCAGCCCTAGGGGGACCCTTGAAGCTTTCTTT	CASSPRGTLEAFF
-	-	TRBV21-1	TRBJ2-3	TGTGCCAGCAGAGGGGGGGCCAGCACAGATACGCAGTATTTT	CASRGGASTDTQYF